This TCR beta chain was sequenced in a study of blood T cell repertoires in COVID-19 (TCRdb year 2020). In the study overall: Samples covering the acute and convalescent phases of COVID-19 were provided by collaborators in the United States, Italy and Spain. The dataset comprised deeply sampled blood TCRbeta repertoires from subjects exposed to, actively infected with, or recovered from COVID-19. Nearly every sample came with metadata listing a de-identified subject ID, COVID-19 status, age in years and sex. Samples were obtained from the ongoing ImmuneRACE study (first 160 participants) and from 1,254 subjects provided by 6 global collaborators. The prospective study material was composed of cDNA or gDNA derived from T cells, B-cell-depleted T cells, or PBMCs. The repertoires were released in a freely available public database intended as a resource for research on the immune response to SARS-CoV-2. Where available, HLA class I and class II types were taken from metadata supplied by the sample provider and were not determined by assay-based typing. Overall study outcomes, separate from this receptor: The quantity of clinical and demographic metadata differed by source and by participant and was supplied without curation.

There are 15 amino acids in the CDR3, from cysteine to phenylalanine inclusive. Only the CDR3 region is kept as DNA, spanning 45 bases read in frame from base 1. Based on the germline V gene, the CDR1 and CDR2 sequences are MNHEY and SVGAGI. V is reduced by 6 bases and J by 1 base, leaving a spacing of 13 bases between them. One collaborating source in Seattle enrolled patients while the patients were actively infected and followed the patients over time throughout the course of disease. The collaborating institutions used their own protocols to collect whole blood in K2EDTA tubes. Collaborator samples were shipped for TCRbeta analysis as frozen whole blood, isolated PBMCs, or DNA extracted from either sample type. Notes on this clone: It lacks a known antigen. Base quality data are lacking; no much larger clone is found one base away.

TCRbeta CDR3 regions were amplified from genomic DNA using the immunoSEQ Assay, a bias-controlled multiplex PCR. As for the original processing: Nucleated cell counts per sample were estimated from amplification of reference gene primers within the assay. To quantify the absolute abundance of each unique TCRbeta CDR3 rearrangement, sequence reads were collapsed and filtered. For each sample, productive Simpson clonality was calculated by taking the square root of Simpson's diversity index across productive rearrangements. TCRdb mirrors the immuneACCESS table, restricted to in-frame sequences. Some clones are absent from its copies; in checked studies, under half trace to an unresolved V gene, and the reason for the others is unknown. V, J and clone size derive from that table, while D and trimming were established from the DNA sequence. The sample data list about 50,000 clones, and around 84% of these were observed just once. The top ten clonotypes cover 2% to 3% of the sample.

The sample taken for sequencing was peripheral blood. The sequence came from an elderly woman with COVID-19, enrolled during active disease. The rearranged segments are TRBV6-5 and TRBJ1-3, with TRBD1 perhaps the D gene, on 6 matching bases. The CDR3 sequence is CASRLRGQSGNTIYF. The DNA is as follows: TGTGCCAGCAGACTTAGGGGACAATCTGGAAACACCATATATTTT.